This T cell receptor (beta chain) was recorded in a study of blood T cell repertoires in COVID-19. Turning to the study itself: From the United States, Italy and Spain came samples of acute and convalescent COVID-19. T cells, B-cell-depleted T cells, or PBMCs supplied cDNA or gDNA.

Under the authors' procedure: Amplification from reference gene primers served as the basis for estimated nucleated cell counts. TCRdb's copy holds only in-frame clones and misses some; the assay was immunoSEQ multiplex PCR. Clone size and V and J calls were adopted from that table, with D and trimming inferred from the DNA. The sample has around 360,000 clones; around 87% are singletons. This CDR3 has 16 residues. Per the germline V gene, CDR1 is MDHEN and CDR2 is SYDVKM. The V gene end was trimmed by 5 bases and the J gene end by 1 base; junction bases not matched to a gene: 5. Worth noting for this clone: This specimen includes other DNA sequences encoding the same CDR3.

Enrollment of patients from Seattle took place during active infection, with longitudinal follow-up. The TCR sequence derives from a woman in her 30s with COVID-19, enrolled during active disease. Sample: peripheral blood. V usage is TRBV28 and J usage is TRBJ2-2, with TRBD2 matching over 9 bases. In nucleotides, the CDR3 is TGTGCCAGCAGTCGTCTAGCGGGAATGAACACCGGGGAGCTGTTTTTT. Translation gives CASSRLAGMNTGELFF. Supplemented by reference TRBV28 and TRBJ2-2, the full variable domain reads DVKVTQSSRYLVKRTGEKVFLECVQDMDHENMFWYRQDPGLGLRLIYFSYDVKMKEKGDIPEGYSVSREKKERFSLILESASTNQTSMYLCASSRLAGMNTGELFFGEGSRLTVL.